This entry describes one T cell receptor (beta chain). Which antigen it targets is not known. No clone much larger than this one lies a single base away; base qualities are absent. This entry comes from a study of PD-1 blockade in classical Hodgkin lymphoma (TCRdb year 2020). As for the study more broadly: Nivolumab dosing was 3 mg/kg intravenously every 2 weeks, continuing until either disease progression or unacceptable toxicity. The study used CyTOF and TCR beta sequencing to define a peripheral blood immune signature of response to PD-1 blockade in classical Hodgkin lymphoma. General conclusions and limits of the study: A significant rise by C4D1 was seen in CD4+ but not CD8+ TCR diversity (p=0.0027 vs p=0.16), with the rise being most apparent in complete responders (p=0.02). Trial patients achieving complete response had baseline diversity similar to newly diagnosed patients, whereas partial responders and progressors had significantly lower diversity. The study was limited to a single clinical trial cohort, and causes of repertoire differences, possibly disease activity or prior therapy, remained undefined. Patients starting nivolumab less than 1 year after ASCT had lower diversity and were excluded from later analyses to avoid confounding by immune reconstitution. Baseline TCR diversity was reported to be lower in newly diagnosed patients than in healthy donors, and even lower in relapsed/refractory patients.

Genomic DNA was extracted with the Qiagen DNeasy kit from unsorted PBMCs and from negatively selected CD4+ and CD8+ fractions. Using primers that anneal to V and J segments, immunoSEQ multiplex PCR amplified the TCR beta CDR3 regions. A synthetic immune receptor repertoire was used to minimize amplification bias, and any residual bias was removed computationally once sequencing was done. The original methods were these. Custom Python scripts were used to quantify repertoire diversity as the Shannon entropy index. Unsorted, CD4+ and CD8+ repertoires were examined separately, except in combined analyses, for which CD4+ and CD8+ sequences were merged in silico. Clonal expansion was defined as at least a 2-fold frequency increase after treatment relative to C1D1, with a pseudocount of 0.5 for undetected baseline clones. Singleton clones were defined as clones with 0 or 1 copy at C1D1, and non-singleton clones were defined as clones with 2 or more copies. Clones expanded in unsorted samples were assigned a CD4+, CD8+ or unknown annotation through matching of protein sequences in sorted samples from the same patient. Wilcoxon tests on paired samples were used to test changes in diversity from C1D1 to C4D1. TCRdb limited this immuneACCESS table to in-frame rearrangements with V and J called. A share of clones is missing; checked studies link under half to unresolved V genes, and the rest is unexplained. For V, J and clone size, that table is used; D and trimming come from the DNA. The sample table records roughly 50,000 clones; around 90% of these occur just once. The ten largest account for 14% of the sample.

Taken with the paper, the label for time point translates to: cycle 4 day 1 (C4D1), after 6 weeks of nivolumab. Every trial patient had relapsed after autologous stem cell transplantation, and cohorts A, B and C differed in prior brentuximab vedotin exposure. The trial cohort included fewer than 60 patients with relapsed/refractory classical Hodgkin lymphoma, and each patient had a best overall response of complete response, partial response or progressive disease. In the multi-cohort phase II CheckMate 205 trial, trial patients received single-agent nivolumab. An independent review committee assessed best overall response using the 2007 International Working Group response criteria. Trial PBMCs were collected immediately before nivolumab initiation (C1D1) and during therapy at cycle 2 day 1 and cycle 4 day 1. Peripheral blood was collected in 8 mL Vacutainer Cell Preparation Tubes, from which PBMCs were isolated by centrifugation and then cryopreserved.

The sequences come from peripheral blood mononuclear cells (PBMCs), collected before the fourth cycle of nivolumab. This sequence was found in a human donor with classical Hodgkin lymphoma.

The DNA sequence follows: TGTGCCAGCAGACTAGCGGGATCCGTAGGAGAGACCCAGTACTTC. Its protein product is CASRLAGSVGETQYF. In this chain, TRBV11-3 is recombined with TRBJ2-5; 10 bases in between match TRBD2. Including the terminal cysteine and phenylalanine, the CDR3 comprises 15 residues. The sequence is cut down to CDR3 DNA, 45 bases in frame from base 1. CDR1 SGHNT and CDR2 YENEEA are derived from the germline V gene. For this chain, trimming is 6 bases at the V end and 4 bases at the J end, and the number of junction bases without a gene match is 8.